A selection of T cell receptor beta chains follows, all from one sample in a study of T cells in localized non-small cell lung cancer. Assay used: immunoSEQ multiplex PCR; TCRdb lists only in-frame clones, some missing. Found here are around 140,000 clones, about 90% of them singletons; the top ten hold approximately 1.7%. This material consisted of peripheral blood, taken before any cancer treatment. The receptors were sampled from a female donor older than 55 with stage I lung adenocarcinoma. The conserved cysteine and the conserved F or W are not part of the CDR3 here. The order of the fields is V gene, clone size, CDR3 protein. Not all rows give a size; the values are once, few, many and, for expanded clones, a class.

V gene: TRBV30; clone size: .; CDR3 protein: AWSVLAGEGEKLF
V gene: TRBV20-1; clone size: .; CDR3 protein: SAREAGEQY
V gene: TRBV2; clone size: .; CDR3 protein: AGRKMETQY
V gene: TRBV5-4; clone size: .; CDR3 protein: ATKLAVTGANVLT
V gene: TRBV19; clone size: .; CDR3 protein: ASSIGRGPYNEQF
V gene: TRBV4-1; clone size: .; CDR3 protein: ASSQGTRSSYEQY
V gene: TRBV29-1; clone size: .; CDR3 protein: SVVGLSNTGELF
V gene: TRBV6-1; clone size: few; CDR3 protein: ASSVGVGTEAF
V gene: TRBV4-2; clone size: .; CDR3 protein: ASSQESSAGRFDTQY
V gene: TRBV19; clone size: .; CDR3 protein: ASSIDPRYETQY
V gene: TRBV29-1; clone size: .; CDR3 protein: SVDNSGTYNEQF
V gene: TRBV2; clone size: .; CDR3 protein: ASSDGPGTGDTQY
V gene: TRBV4-1; clone size: .; CDR3 protein: ASSPLPATGVGQPQH
V gene: TRBV9; clone size: .; CDR3 protein: ASSNGLAGSYEQY
V gene: TRBV6-1; clone size: .; CDR3 protein: ASSRQSDTQY
V gene: TRBV28; clone size: .; CDR3 protein: ASSIYRGIPSYNEQF
V gene: TRBV11-2; clone size: .; CDR3 protein: ASTPTVGNNEQF
V gene: TRBV5-1; clone size: .; CDR3 protein: ASSLTGGYEQF
V gene: TRBV27; clone size: .; CDR3 protein: ASRGTSGYYNEQF
V gene: TRBV4-1; clone size: .; CDR3 protein: ASSQESWRSTDTQY
V gene: TRBV5-1; clone size: .; CDR3 protein: ASSRAAASTDTQY
V gene: TRBV5-1; clone size: .; CDR3 protein: ASRQGTNEKLF
V gene: TRBV5-4; clone size: .; CDR3 protein: ASSGGDRTDTQY
V gene: TRBV19; clone size: .; CDR3 protein: ASKPWVGGNTGELF
V gene: TRBV6-4; clone size: .; CDR3 protein: ASSEQPGTTSNEQF
V gene: TRBV5-4; clone size: .; CDR3 protein: ASSLLAVNTGELF
V gene: TRBV4-1; clone size: .; CDR3 protein: ASSQATGQGAF
V gene: TRBV5-4; clone size: .; CDR3 protein: ASRLAGVEETQY
V gene: TRBV5-1; clone size: .; CDR3 protein: ASSLNGRETQY
V gene: TRBV10-1; clone size: .; CDR3 protein: ASSDRDREYNEQF
V gene: TRBV5-1; clone size: .; CDR3 protein: ASSLGIGDTQY
V gene: TRBV7-3; clone size: .; CDR3 protein: ASSLMGQGLTEAF
V gene: TRBV19; clone size: .; CDR3 protein: ASSPQAVPRETQY
V gene: TRBV19; clone size: .; CDR3 protein: ASSIGGESTGELF
V gene: TRBV19; clone size: once; CDR3 protein: ASKHPGSSYEQY
V gene: TRBV5-1; clone size: .; CDR3 protein: ASRMDSYNEQF
V gene: TRBV4-1; clone size: .; CDR3 protein: ASSQLGLAGDGSYNEQF
V gene: TRBV18; clone size: .; CDR3 protein: ASSPLPRDPIEQY
V gene: TRBV7-8; clone size: .; CDR3 protein: ASSPRLAGAVSTDTQY
V gene: TRBV5-4; clone size: .; CDR3 protein: ASSVRDRVAF
V gene: TRBV18; clone size: .; CDR3 protein: ASSPPGPDTGELF